The 15 T cell receptor beta chains below all came from one sample that was sequenced in a study of blood T cell repertoires in COVID-19. This table comes from immunoSEQ multiplex PCR, and its TCRdb copy is limited to in-frame clones, with some not included. The repertoire has 84,000 or so clones, around three quarters of them found once; the top ten carry around 49%. The sequenced material came from peripheral blood. The receptor source for this set is a human donor in a cohort sampled during active COVID-19.

This rearrangement joins TRBV4-2 to TRBJ2-7, with D maybe TRBD2 (5 bases). The CDR3 totals 13 residues. CDR1 is LGHNA and CDR2 is YNFKEQ in the germline V gene. With 4 bases removed from V and 3 bases from J, the gap between germline ends came to 10 bases. CDR3: CASSRDRDYEQYF. The CDR3 region has the DNA TGTGCCAGCAGCCGAGACCGGGACTACGAGCAGTACTTC.

This rearrangement joins TRBV4-3 to TRBJ2-2; possibly TRBD2 for D (5 bases). Germline V gene lookup returns CDR1 LGHNA and CDR2 YSLEER. The CDR3 runs 18 residues. V was pared by 1 base and J by 5 bases, with 20 bases between. The CDR3 here is CASSQAGGKVRRTGELFF. The CDR3 DNA follows: TGCGCCAGCAGCCAAGCTGGAGGCAAGGTTAGACGGACCGGGGAGCTGTTTTTT.

The chain is built from TRBV2 and TRBJ1-6; D not certain. Trimming removed 2 bases at V and 7 bases at J, with 12 bases between. This CDR3 is 15 amino acids long. Germline lookup yields CDR1 SNHLY and CDR2 FYNNEI. The CDR3 coding sequence is TGTGCCAGCAGTGAAATTAGACAAGCCAATTCACCCCTCCACTTT. Translation gives CASSEIRQANSPLHF.

The genes are TRBV18 and TRBJ1-5; 9 positions agree with TRBD1. This CDR3 spans 16 amino acids. The V and J ends lost 0 bases and 5 bases, in that order; junction bases with no gene match: 5. CDR1 and CDR2 from the germline V gene are KGHSH and LQKENI. Written as DNA, the CDR3 is TGTGCCAGCTCACCACCGGGACAGGGAAGGGATCAGCCCCAGCATTTT. It specifies CASSPPGQGRDQPQHF.

This sequence joins TRBV30 and TRBJ2-3; a possible D gene is TRBD2 (6 bases). Germline V gives CDR1 GTSNPN, CDR2 SVGIG (reference sequence). Trimming pared 4 bases from V and 2 bases from J, leaving 16 bases between. The CDR3 totals 15 residues. CDR3 DNA: TGTGCCTGGACAACACGGGAGACTCCCACAGATACGCAGTATTTT. As protein: CAWTTRETPTDTQYF.

The chain recombines TRBV6-4 with TRBJ2-1; 8 bases line up with TRBD2. V lost 0 bases and J lost 8; bases outside the gene matches: 9. The CDR3 totals 16 residues. Germline V CDR1 and CDR2: MRHNA, SNTAGT. DNA of the CDR3: TGTGCCAGCAGTGACTCCGGAGCGGGAGCTGTCTATGAGCAGTTCTTC. This sequence encodes CASSDSGAGAVYEQFF.

The chain is built from TRBV7-8 and TRBJ2-1; weak D call: TRBD1 (6 bases). Deletions cut 4 bases from V and 6 bases from J, with 13 bases between. The CDR3 runs 14 residues. The germline V gene has CDR1 SGHVS and CDR2 FQNEAQ. CDR3 residues: CASSSESRGNEQFF. In DNA, the CDR3 is TGTGCCAGCAGCTCCGAGAGCAGGGGCAATGAGCAGTTCTTC.

This sequence joins TRBV9 and TRBJ2-2; weak D call: TRBD1 (5 bases). This CDR3 has 15 residues. The germline gives CDR1 SGDLS, CDR2 YYNGEE. Between the trimmed V and J ends, which lost 5 bases and 1 base, there was a span of 12 bases. As DNA, the CDR3 is TGTGCCAGCAGAGACAGAGACGTGAACACCGGGGAGCTGTTTTTT. This gives the protein CASRDRDVNTGELFF.

This clone has only one observation. The rearrangement links TRBV15 to TRBJ1-6; D is possibly TRBD1 (5 bases). Trimming stripped 2 bases from V and 7 bases from J, with 12 bases between. Per germline, CDR1 LNHNV and CDR2 YYDKDF (reference sequence). The CDR3 loop spans 15 amino acids. This chain's CDR3 is CATSRSPGGNSPLHF. The CDR3 region has the DNA TGTGCCACCAGCAGAAGCCCCGGGGGGAATTCACCCCTCCACTTT.

The chain uses TRBV28 and TRBJ2-1, with 10 bases lining up with TRBD2. V trimming: 5 bases; J trimming: 6 bases; junction bases outside the gene matches: 16. Germline assignment: CDR1 MDHEN and CDR2 SYDVKM. This CDR3 comprises 18 residues. CDR3: CASSQITNRASGSNEQFF. CDR3 DNA sequence: TGTGCCAGCAGTCAAATAACTAACCGGGCTAGCGGGAGCAATGAGCAGTTCTTC.

In its sample, this clone was seen a few times. J is TRBJ2-1 and V is TRBV28; 8 bases align to TRBD2. The CDR3 length is 15 residues. V gave up 7 bases and J gave up 3 bases; unmatched junction bases: 8. CDR1 and CDR2 (germline): MDHEN, SYDVKM. The CDR3 bases are TGTGCCAGCACCCCCTTTACTAGCGGCTACAATGAGCAGTTCTTC. Its protein product is CASTPFTSGYNEQFF.

J is TRBJ1-2 and V is TRBV2; TRBD1 aligns across 9 bases. This CDR3 contains 14 residues. V lost 7 bases, J lost 5 bases, and 8 bases stayed unmatched. CDR1 and CDR2 from the germline V gene are SNHLY and FYNNEI. CDR3 protein: CASTGQGGRYGYTF. CDR3 DNA: TGTGCCAGCACGGGACAGGGCGGGAGATATGGCTACACCTTC. The whole variable domain, filled in from reference TRBV2 and TRBJ1-2, reads EPEVTQTPSHQVTQMGQEVILRCVPISNHLYFYWYRQILGQKVEFLVSFYNNEISEKSEIFDDQFSVERPDGSNFTLKIRSTKLEDSAMYFCASTGQGGRYGYTFGSGTRLTVV.

The chain joins TRBV6-1 to TRBJ2-1; D is unclear. Trimming took 0 bases from V and 8 from J, leaving 14 bases between them. There are 15 residues in the CDR3. The germline V gene encodes CDR1 MNHNS and CDR2 SASEGT. CDR3 sequence reads: CASSEAVPEFYEQFF. Here the CDR3 DNA reads TGTGCCAGCAGTGAAGCTGTCCCGGAGTTCTATGAGCAGTTCTTC.

The chain uses TRBV7-9 and TRBJ2-7; the D gene is possibly TRBD2 (5 bases). V was clipped by 3 bases and J by 0 bases, with 12 bases between them. Germline CDR1 reads SEHNR; CDR2 reads FQNEAQ (reference sequence). This CDR3 comprises 15 residues. This CDR3 reads CASSFMGASSYEQYF. CDR3 nucleotide sequence: TGTGCCAGCAGCTTTATGGGAGCCAGCTCCTACGAGCAGTACTTC.

The chain joins TRBV20-1 to TRBJ1-1, with D uncertain. The CDR3 length is 11 residues. The V and J ends lost 0 bases and 12 bases respectively, with 11 bases between them. Per germline, CDR1 DFQATT and CDR2 SNEGSKA (reference sequence). This chain's CDR3 is CSARDGSVSFF. CDR3 DNA: TGCAGTGCTAGAGACGGGTCGGTTTCTTTCTTT.